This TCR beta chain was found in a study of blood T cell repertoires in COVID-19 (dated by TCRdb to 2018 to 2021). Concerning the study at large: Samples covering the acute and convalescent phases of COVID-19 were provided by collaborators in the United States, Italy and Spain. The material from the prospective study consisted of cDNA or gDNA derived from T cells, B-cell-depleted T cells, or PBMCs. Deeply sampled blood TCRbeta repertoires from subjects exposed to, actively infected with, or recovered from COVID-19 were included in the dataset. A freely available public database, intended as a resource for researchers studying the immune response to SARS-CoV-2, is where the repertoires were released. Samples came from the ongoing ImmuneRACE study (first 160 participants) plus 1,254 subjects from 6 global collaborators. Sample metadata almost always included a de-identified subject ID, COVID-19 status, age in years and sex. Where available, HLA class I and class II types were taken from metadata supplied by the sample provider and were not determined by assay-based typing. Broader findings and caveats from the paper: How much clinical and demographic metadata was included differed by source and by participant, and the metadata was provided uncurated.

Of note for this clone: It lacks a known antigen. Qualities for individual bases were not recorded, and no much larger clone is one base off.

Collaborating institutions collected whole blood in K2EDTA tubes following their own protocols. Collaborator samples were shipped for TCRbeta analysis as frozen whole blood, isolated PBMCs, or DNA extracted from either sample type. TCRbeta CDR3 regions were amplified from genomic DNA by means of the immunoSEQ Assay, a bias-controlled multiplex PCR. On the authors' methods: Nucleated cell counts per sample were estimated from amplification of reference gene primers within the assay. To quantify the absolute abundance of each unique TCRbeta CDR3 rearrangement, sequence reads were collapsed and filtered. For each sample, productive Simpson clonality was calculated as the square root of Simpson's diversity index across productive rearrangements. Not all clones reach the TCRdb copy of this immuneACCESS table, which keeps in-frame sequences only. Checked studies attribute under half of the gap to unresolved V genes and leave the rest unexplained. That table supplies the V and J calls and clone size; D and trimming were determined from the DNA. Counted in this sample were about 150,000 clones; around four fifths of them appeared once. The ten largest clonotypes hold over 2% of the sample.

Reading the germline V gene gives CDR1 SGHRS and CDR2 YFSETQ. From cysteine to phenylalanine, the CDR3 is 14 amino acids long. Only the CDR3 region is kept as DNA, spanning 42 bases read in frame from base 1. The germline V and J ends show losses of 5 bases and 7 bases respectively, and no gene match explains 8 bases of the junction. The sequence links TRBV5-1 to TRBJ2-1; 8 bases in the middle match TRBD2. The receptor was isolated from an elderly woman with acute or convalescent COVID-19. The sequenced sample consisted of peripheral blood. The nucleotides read TGCGCCAGCAGAAGGAGCGGGAGTTCAAATGAGCAGTTCTTC. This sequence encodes CASRRSGSSNEQFF.